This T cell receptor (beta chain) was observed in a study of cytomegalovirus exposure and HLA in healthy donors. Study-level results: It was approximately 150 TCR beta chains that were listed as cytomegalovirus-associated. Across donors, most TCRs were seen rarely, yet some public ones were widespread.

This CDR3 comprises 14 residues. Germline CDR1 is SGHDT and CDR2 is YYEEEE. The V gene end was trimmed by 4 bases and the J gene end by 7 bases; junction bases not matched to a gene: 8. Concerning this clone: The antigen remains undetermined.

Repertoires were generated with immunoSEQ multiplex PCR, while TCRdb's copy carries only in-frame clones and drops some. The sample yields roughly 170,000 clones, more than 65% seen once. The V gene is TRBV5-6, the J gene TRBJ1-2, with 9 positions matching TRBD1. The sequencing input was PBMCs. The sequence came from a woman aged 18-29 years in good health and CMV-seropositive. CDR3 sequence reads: CASSLTGGERGYTF. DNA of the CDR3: TGTGCCAGCAGCCTTACAGGGGGCGAGCGTGGCTACACCTTC.